This TCR beta chain was sequenced in a study of PD-L1 blockade in urothelial cancer. Study as a whole: About 90% of the 29 patients comprised males who had bladder-origin urothelial cancer. Prior chemotherapy in patients spanned 0 to 3 regimens.

Trimming left V 8 bases short and J 0 bases short, with 11 bases between. The CDR3 loop spans 14 amino acids. The germline V gene encodes CDR1 MDHEN and CDR2 SYDVKM. What went into each PCR as a spike was synthetic TCR analog templates. Assay: immunoSEQ multiplex PCR; the TCRdb copy retains only in-frame clones and omits some. The table lists about 130,000 clones, more than 70% of them singletons. Time point noted: peripheral blood 6 weeks after treatment start. Patient disease was locally advanced or metastatic urothelial carcinoma. This material consisted of PBMCs, taken around atezolizumab (anti-PD-L1) treatment. The rearrangement uses TRBV28 and TRBJ2-4, with TRBD1 as a possible D gene (6 bases). This receptor was obtained from a man between 50 and 59 years old with urothelial cancer. The CDR3 DNA follows: TGTGCCAGCGGCAGGGGTTTAGCCAAAAACATTCAGTACTTC. This sequence encodes CASGRGLAKNIQYF.